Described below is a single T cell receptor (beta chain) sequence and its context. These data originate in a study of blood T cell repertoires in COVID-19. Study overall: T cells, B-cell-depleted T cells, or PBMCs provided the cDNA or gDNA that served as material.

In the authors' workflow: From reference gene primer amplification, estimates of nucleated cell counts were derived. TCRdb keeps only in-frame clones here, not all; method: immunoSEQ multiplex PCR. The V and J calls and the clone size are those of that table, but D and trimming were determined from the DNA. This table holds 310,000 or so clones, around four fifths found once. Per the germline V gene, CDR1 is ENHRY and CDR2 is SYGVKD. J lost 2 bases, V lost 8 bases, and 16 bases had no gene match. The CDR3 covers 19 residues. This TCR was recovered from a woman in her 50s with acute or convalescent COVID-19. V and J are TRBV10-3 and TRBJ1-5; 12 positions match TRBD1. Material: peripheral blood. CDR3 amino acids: CAIANPEGQGAIGNQPQHF. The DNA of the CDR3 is TGTGCCATCGCCAACCCCGAGGGACAGGGGGCAATCGGCAATCAGCCCCAGCATTTT.